The clone carrying this TCR beta chain was seen repeatedly, ten times or more. Its antigen is unidentified. The data originate from a study of metastatic and nonmetastatic thyroid tumors. Study summary: A comparison of repertoires was made across blood and tumor or nodule tissue from malignant and benign thyroid patients. Points from the study as a whole: According to reports, the diversity of TCR beta was significantly higher in malignant thyroid tumors than in benign nodules, and this held in both blood and tumor samples.

No patient received treatment before thyroid surgery. In the original analysis: In papillary thyroid cancer, a distant-metastasis classifier was built using CDR3 differences across clinicopathological groups. TCRdb used MiXCR to call clones anew from the PCR reads. The V and J calls, along with clone size, are taken from TCRdb and not from the paper's own processing. In the table there are more than 20,000 clones, approximately 11% of which are singletons. Germline-derived CDR1 and CDR2 are KGHDR and SFDVKD. The CDR3 consists of 16 residues. The V gene end was trimmed by 4 bases and the J gene end by 5 bases; junction bases not matched to a gene: 9.

This sequence joins TRBV24-1 and TRBJ2-5, with 10 nucleotides matching TRBD1. The sequence was obtained from a female donor with papillary thyroid cancer or a benign thyroid nodule (not recorded which). Some clones in this sample may be carry-over from other donors' samples. Sequencing was done on a sample of blood. The CDR3 loop is CATSDVGQGVRETQYF. The CDR3 coding sequence is TGTGCCACCAGTGACGTCGGACAGGGGGTTAGGGAGACCCAGTACTTC.